This T cell receptor (beta chain) was sequenced in a study of vaccination and CD4 T cells after COVID-19. The Oncomine TCR Beta short-read assay was applied to DNA of cultured CD4+ T cells. Each CDR3 protein gets one entry after TCRdb re-called the PCR reads with MiXCR. The sample consists of more than 4,500 distinct CDR3 sequences, about 50% of them appearing once. Described treatment: roughly nine-day PBMC culture with coronavirus spike peptide pools or control peptides (ViraFEST assay). CDR1 is SQVTM, CDR2 ANQGSEA, per germline. The CDR3 has 13 residues. V lost 6 bases to trimming and J lost 2 bases; unmatched junction nucleotides: 3. Concerning this clonotype itself: Its antigen is unidentified.

The origin of this receptor is a human donor who had recovered from COVID-19. The sequencing sample was made of CD4+ T cells from blood, cultured in vitro. V is TRBV29-1 and J is TRBJ1-3, with 8 bases fitting TRBD1. This CDR3 reads CSVMTGAGNTIYF. In DNA form, the CDR3 reads TGCAGCGTCATGACAGGGGCTGGAAACACCATATATTTT.